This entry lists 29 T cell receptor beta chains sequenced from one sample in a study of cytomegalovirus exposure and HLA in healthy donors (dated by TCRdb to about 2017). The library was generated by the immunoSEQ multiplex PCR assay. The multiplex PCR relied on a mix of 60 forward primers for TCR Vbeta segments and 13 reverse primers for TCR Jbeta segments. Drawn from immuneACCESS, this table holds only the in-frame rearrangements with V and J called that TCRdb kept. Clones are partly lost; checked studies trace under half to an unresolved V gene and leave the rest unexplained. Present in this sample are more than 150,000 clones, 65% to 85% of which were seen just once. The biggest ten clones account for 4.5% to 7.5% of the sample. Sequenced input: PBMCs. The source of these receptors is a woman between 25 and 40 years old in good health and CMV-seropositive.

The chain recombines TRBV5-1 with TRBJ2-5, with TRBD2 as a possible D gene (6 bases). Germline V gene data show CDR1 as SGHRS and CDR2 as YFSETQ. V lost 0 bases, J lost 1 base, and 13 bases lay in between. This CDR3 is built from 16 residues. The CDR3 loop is CASSLAGGSVQETQYF. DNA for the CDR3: TGCGCCAGCAGCTTGGCCGGAGGGAGTGTCCAAGAGACCCAGTACTTC.

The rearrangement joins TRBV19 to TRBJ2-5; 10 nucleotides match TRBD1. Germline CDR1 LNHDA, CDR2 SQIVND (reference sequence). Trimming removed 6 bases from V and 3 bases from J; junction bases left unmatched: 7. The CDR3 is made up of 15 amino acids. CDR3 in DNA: TGTGCCAGTAGCCCGGGACAGGGGACTAAAGAGACCCAGTACTTC. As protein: CASSPGQGTKETQYF.

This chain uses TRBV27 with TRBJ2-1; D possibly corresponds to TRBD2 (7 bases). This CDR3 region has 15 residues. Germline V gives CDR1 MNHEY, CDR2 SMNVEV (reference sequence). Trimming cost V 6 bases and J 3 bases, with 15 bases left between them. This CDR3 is CASRSAGAIYNEQFF. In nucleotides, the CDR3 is TGTGCCAGCAGGTCCGCGGGGGCAATCTACAATGAGCAGTTCTTC.

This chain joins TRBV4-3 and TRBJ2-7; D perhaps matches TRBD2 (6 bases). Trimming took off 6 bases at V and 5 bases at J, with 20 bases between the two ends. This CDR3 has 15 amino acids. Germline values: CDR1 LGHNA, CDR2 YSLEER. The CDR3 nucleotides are TGCGCCAGCAGACTCGACCCGCGGGGAGGAAACGAGCAGTACTTC. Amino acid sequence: CASRLDPRGGNEQYF.

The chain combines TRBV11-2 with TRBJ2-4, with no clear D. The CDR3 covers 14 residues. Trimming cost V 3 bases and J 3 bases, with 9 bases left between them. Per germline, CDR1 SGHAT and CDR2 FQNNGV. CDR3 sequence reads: CASSFLRVKNIQYF. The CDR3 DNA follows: TGTGCCAGCAGCTTCCTCCGGGTCAAAAACATTCAGTACTTC.

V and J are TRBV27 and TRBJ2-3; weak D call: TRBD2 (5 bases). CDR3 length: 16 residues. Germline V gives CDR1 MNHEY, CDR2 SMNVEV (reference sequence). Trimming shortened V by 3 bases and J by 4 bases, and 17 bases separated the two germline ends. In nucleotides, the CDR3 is TGTGCCAGCAGTTTCTCTCGGGATAGCGTGTCAGATACGCAGTATTTT. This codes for CASSFSRDSVSDTQYF.

CDR3 sequence (DNA): TGTGCCAGCAGTTTGCTAGCGGGAGGGCCCAATGAGCAGTTCTTC. Protein: CASSLLAGGPNEQFF. V gene TRBV2 combines with J gene TRBJ2-1; 12 nucleotides match TRBD2. This CDR3 region has 15 residues. The V gene end was trimmed by 5 bases and the J gene end by 6 bases; junction bases not matched to a gene: 5. Germline V gene lookup returns CDR1 SNHLY and CDR2 FYNNEI.

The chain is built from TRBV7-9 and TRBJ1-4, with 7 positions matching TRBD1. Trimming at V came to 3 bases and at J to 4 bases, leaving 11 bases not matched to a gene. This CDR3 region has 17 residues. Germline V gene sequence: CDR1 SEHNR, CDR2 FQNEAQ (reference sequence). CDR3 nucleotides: TGTGCCAGCAGCTTCGATTGGCCGGGACAGATTAATGAAAAACTGTTTTTT. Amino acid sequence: CASSFDWPGQINEKLFF.

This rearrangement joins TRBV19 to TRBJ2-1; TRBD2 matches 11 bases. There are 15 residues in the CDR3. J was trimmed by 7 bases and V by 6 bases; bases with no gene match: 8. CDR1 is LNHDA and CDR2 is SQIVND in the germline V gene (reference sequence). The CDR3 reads CASRRGLAVVNEQFF. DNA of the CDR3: TGTGCCAGTAGGCGGGGACTAGCGGTGGTAAATGAGCAGTTCTTC.

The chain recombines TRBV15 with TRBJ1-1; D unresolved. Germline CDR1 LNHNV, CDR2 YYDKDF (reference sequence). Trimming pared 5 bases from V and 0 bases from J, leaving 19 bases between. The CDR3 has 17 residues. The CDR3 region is CATSPHRGWFMNTEAFF. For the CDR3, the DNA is TGTGCCACCAGCCCCCACCGCGGTTGGTTCATGAACACTGAAGCTTTCTTT. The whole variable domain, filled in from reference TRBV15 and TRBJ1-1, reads DAMVIQNPRYQVTQFGKPVTLSCSQTLNHNVMYWYQQKSSQAPKLLFHYYDKDFNNEADTPDNFQSRRPNTSFCFLDIRSPGLGDTAMYLCATSPHRGWFMNTEAFFGQGTRLTVV.

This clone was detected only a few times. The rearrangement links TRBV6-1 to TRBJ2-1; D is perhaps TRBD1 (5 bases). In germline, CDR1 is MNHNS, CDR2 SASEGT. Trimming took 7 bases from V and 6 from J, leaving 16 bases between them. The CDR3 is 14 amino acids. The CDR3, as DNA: TGTGCCAGCACGCAAAGTTCAGGGCTCAATGAGCAGTTCTTC. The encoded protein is CASTQSSGLNEQFF.

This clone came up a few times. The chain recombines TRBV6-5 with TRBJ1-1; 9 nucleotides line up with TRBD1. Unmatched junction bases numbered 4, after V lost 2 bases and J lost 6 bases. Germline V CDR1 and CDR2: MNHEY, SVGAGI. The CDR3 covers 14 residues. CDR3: CASSYGDRGAEAFF. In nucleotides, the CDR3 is TGTGCCAGCAGTTACGGAGACAGGGGGGCTGAAGCTTTCTTT.

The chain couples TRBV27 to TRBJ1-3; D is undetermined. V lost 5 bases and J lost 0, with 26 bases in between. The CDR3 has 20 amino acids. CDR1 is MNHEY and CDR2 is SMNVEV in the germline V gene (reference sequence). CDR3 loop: CASSPRVRQTSRNSGNTIYF. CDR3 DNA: TGTGCCAGCAGTCCCCGTGTGCGACAAACCAGCCGGAACTCTGGAAACACCATATATTTT.

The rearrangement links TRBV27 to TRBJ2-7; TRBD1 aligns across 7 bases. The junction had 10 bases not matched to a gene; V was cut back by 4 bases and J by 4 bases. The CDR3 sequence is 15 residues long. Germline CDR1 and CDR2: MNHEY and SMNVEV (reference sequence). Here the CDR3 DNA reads TGTGCCAGCAGTTCGCCGCCGACAGGGAAGTACGAGCAGTACTTC. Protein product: CASSSPPTGKYEQYF.

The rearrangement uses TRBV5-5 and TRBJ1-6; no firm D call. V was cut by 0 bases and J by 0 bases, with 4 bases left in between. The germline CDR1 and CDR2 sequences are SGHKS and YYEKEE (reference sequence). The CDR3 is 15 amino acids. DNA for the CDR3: TGTGCCAGCAGCTTGGAATACTCCTATAATTCACCCCTCCACTTT. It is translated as CASSLEYSYNSPLHF. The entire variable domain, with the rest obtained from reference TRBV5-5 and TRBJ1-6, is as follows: DAGVTQSPTHLIKTRGQQVTLRCSPISGHKSVSWYQQVLGQGPQFIFQYYEKEERGRGNFPDRFSARQFPNYSSELNVNALLLGDSALYLCASSLEYSYNSPLHFGNGTRLTVT.

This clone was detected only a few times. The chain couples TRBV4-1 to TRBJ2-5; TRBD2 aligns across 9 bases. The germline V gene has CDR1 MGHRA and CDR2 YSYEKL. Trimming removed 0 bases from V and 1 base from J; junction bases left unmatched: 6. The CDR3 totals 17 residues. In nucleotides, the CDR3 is TGCGCCAGCAGCCAAGATTTCCTAGCGGGGATCCAAGAGACCCAGTACTTC. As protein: CASSQDFLAGIQETQYF.

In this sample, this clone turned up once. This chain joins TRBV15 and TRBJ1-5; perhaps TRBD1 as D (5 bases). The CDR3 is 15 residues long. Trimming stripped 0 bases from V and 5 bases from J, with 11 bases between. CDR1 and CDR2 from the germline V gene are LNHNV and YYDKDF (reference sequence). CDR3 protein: CATSRDIQEDQPQHF. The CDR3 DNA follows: TGTGCCACCAGCAGAGATATACAGGAAGATCAGCCCCAGCATTTT.

CDR3 loop: CASSYTGGGEQYF. The CDR3 DNA is TGTGCCAGCAGTTATACGGGGGGGGGTGAGCAGTACTTC. The J gene is TRBJ2-7, the V gene TRBV6-5; 8 bases are shared with TRBD2. V shed 3 bases and J 7 bases; nucleotides not matched to a gene: 5. The length of the CDR3 is 13 residues. Germline V CDR1 and CDR2: MNHEY, SVGAGI.

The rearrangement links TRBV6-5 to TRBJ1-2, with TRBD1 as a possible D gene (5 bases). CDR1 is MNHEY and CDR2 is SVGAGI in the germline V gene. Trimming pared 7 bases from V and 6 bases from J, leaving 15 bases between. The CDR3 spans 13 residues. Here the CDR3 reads CASKRGGKDGYTF. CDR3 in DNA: TGTGCCAGCAAACGCGGGGGGAAAGATGGCTACACCTTC.

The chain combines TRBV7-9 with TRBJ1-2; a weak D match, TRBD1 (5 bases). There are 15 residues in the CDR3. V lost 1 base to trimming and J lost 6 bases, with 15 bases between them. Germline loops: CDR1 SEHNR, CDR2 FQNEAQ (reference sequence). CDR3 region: CASSLGGQSIDGYTF. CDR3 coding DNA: TGTGCCAGCAGCTTAGGGGGCCAATCTATCGATGGCTACACCTTC.

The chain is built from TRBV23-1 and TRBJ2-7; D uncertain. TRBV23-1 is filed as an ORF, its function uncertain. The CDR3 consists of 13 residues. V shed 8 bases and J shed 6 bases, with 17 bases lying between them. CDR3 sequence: CASGQAAGFEQYF. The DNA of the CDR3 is TGCGCCAGCGGGCAGGCAGCTGGGTTCGAGCAGTACTTC.

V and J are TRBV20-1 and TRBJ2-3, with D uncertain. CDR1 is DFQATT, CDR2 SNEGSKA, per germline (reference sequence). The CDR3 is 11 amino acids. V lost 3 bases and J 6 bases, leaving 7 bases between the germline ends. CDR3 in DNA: TGCAGTGCTAGCCTGGAGGATACGCAGTATTTT. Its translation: CSASLEDTQYF.

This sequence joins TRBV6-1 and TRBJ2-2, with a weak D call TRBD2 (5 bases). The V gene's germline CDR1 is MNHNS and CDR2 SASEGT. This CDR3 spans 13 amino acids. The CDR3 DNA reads TGTGGTAGCGCCGCCGCGAACACCGGGGAGCTGTTTTTT. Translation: CGSAAANTGELFF.

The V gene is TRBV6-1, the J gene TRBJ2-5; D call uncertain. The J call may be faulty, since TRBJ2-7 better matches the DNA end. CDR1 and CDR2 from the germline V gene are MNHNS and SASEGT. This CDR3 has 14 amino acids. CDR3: CASSSTPSSYEQYF. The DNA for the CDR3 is TGTGCCAGCAGTAGCACCCCTAGCTCCTACGAGCAGTACTTC.

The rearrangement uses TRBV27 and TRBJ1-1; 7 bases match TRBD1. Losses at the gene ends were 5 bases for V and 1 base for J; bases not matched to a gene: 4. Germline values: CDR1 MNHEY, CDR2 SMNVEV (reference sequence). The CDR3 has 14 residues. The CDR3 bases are TGTGCCAGCAGTCGACAGGGATCGAACACTGAAGCTTTCTTT. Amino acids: CASSRQGSNTEAFF.

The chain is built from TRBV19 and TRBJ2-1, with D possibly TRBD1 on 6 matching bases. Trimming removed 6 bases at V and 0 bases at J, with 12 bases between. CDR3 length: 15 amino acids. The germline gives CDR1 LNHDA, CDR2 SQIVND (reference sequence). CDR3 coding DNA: TGTGCCAGTAGACTGGGGACAAGCTCCTACAATGAGCAGTTCTTC. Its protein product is CASRLGTSSYNEQFF.

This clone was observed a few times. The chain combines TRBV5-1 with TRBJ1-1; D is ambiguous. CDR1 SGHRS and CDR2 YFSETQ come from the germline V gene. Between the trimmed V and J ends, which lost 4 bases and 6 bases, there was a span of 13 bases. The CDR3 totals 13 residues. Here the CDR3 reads CASSERPEAEAFF. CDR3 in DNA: TGCGCCAGCAGCGAACGTCCGGAGGCTGAAGCTTTCTTT.

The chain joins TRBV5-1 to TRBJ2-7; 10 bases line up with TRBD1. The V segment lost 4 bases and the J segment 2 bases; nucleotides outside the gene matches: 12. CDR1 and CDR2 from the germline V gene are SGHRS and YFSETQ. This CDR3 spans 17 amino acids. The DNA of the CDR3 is TGCGCCAGCAGCCGATCCCCCACCGGGACAGGGGCCTACGAGCAGTACTTC. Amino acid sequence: CASSRSPTGTGAYEQYF.

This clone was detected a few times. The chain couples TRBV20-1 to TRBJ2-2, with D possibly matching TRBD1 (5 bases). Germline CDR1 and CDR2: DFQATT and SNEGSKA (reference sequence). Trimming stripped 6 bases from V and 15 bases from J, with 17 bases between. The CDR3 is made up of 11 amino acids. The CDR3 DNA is TGCAGTGCGGAATTAGACAGAGAGTTGTTTTTT. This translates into CSAELDRELFF.